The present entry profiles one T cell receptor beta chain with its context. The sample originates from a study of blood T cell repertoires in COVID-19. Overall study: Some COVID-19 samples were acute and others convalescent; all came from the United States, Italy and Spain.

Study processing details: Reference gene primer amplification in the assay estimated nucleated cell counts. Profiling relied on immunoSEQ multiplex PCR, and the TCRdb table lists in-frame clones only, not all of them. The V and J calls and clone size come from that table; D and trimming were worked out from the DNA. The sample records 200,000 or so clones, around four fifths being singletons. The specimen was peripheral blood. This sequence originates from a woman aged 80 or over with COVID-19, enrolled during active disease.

The CDR3 DNA is TGTGCCAGTAGTATAGATTGGCAGGGCGGCAATCAGCCCCAGCATTTT. Its protein product is CASSIDWQGGNQPQHF. The chain uses TRBV19 and TRBJ1-5; the D gene is possibly TRBD1 (5 bases). V was pared by 0 bases and J by 2 bases, with 11 bases between. Germline V gives CDR1 LNHDA, CDR2 SQIVND (reference sequence). This CDR3 is 16 amino acids long.